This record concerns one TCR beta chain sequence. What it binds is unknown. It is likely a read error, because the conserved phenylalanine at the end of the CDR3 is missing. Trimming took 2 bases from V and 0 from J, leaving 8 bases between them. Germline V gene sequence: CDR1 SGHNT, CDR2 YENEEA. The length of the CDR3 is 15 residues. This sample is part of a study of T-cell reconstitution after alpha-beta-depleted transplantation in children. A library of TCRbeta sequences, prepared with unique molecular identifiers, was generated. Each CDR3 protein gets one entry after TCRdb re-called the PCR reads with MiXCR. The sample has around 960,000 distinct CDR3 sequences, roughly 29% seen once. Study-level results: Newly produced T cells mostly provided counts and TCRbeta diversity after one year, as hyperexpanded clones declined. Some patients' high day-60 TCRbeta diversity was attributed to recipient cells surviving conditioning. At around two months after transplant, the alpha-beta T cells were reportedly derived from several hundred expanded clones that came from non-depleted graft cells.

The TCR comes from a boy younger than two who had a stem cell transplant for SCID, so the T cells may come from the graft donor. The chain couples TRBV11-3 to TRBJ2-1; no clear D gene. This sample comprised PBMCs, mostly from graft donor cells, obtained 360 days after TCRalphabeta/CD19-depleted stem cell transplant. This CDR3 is CASSLSESSYNEQFL. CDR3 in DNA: TGTGCCAGCAGCTTATCTGAGAGCTCCTACAATGAGCAGTTCCTC.